The 25 T cell receptor beta chains below were found in one sample sequenced in a study of blood T cell repertoires in COVID-19. Only in-frame clones appear in the TCRdb table, and some are missing; sequencing was by immunoSEQ multiplex PCR. Among 90,000 to 150,000 clones listed, 81% were seen once. Material: peripheral blood. These receptors were collected from a human donor in a cohort sampled during active COVID-19.

The sample holds one count of this clone. This rearrangement joins TRBV4-2 to TRBJ2-7; D possibly corresponds to TRBD2 (5 bases). Trimming removed 0 bases at V and 2 bases at J, with 11 bases between. The CDR3 is 15 residues long. The germline CDR1 and CDR2 sequences are LGHNA and YNFKEQ. CDR3 sequence reads: CASSQDPAEAYEQYF. The CDR3 DNA follows: TGTGCCAGCAGCCAAGATCCAGCGGAGGCCTACGAGCAGTACTTC.

J is TRBJ1-1 and V is TRBV7-3; TRBD1 is a possible D gene (6 bases). The CDR3 runs 15 residues. Trimming took 0 bases from V and 2 from J, leaving 10 bases between them. Germline V gene data show CDR1 as SGHTA and CDR2 as FQGTGA. The CDR3 region is CASSLTRQVNTEAFF. For the CDR3, the DNA is TGTGCCAGCAGCTTAACCCGACAGGTAAACACTGAAGCTTTCTTT.

The sample holds one count of this clone. V is TRBV10-2 and J is TRBJ1-2; D not certain. This CDR3 region has 12 residues. CDR1 and CDR2 (germline): WSHSY, SAAADI. Deletions cut 6 bases from V and 4 bases from J, with 9 bases between. CDR3 sequence: CASRDGIYGYTF. For the CDR3, the DNA is TGCGCCAGCAGGGACGGGATCTATGGCTACACCTTC.

This clone has only a few counts. The rearrangement joins TRBV7-2 to TRBJ2-5; 8 bases are a match to TRBD1. V shed 1 base, J shed 5 bases, and the junction held 6 bases outside the gene matches. Germline CDR1 reads SGHTA; CDR2 reads FQGNSA. The CDR3 sequence is 15 residues long. The CDR3 coding sequence is TGTGCCAGCAGCTTAGTTTCAGGGGGCGGGGAGACCCAGTACTTC. This translates into CASSLVSGGGETQYF.

This clone was observed a handful of times. DNA of the CDR3: TGCGCCAGCAGCTTGACAGGAGAGGTCTATGGCTACACCTTC. It is translated as CASSLTGEVYGYTF. The chain links TRBV5-1 to TRBJ1-2; weak D call: TRBD1 (5 bases). CDR3 length: 14 amino acids. The germline V gene encodes CDR1 SGHRS and CDR2 YFSETQ. Trimming pared 1 base from V and 4 bases from J, leaving 11 bases between.

Only one count was recorded for this clone. The chain uses TRBV30 and TRBJ2-7, with D unresolved. CDR1 and CDR2 from the germline V gene are GTSNPN and SVGIG (reference sequence). Trimming took 8 bases from V and 4 from J, leaving 12 bases between them. There are 11 residues in the CDR3. CDR3 protein: CAVAAMYEQYF. As DNA, the CDR3 is TGTGCCGTAGCCGCGATGTACGAGCAGTACTTC.

CDR3 DNA: TGTGCCAGCAGCTCCTTAGCGGGGGGGCCGTACGAGCAGTACTTC. This gives the protein CASSSLAGGPYEQYF. The chain joins TRBV7-2 to TRBJ2-7, with 11 bases aligning to TRBD2. Germline loops: CDR1 SGHTA, CDR2 FQGNSA. V was clipped by 4 bases and J by 4 bases; unmatched bases: 6. The CDR3 runs to 15 residues.

The chain recombines TRBV11-3 with TRBJ2-5, with 16 bases that match TRBD2. Germline V lookup: CDR1 SGHNT, CDR2 YENEEA. This CDR3 is built from 17 residues. The trim removed 5 bases at V and 5 bases at J, leaving 8 bases unmatched. The CDR3 sequence: CASSAGTSGGVGETQYF. The CDR3 coding sequence is TGTGCCAGCAGCGCAGGGACTAGCGGGGGGGTAGGGGAGACCCAGTACTTC.

This chain connects TRBV11-2 to TRBJ1-2, with TRBD1 matching over 9 bases. With 5 bases clipped from V and 3 bases from J, the junction kept 1 base outside the gene matches. There are 13 residues in the CDR3. Germline V CDR1 and CDR2: SGHAT, FQNNGV. The CDR3 protein is CASSRDRDYGYTF. The CDR3, as DNA: TGTGCCAGCAGCAGGGACAGGGACTATGGCTACACCTTC.

This clone occurred a few times. The CDR3 is CAWSGRIRSTEAFF. As DNA, the CDR3 is TGTGCCTGGAGTGGTCGAATCCGGAGCACTGAAGCTTTCTTT. V and J are TRBV30 and TRBJ1-1; no definite D call. The CDR3 runs 14 residues. Trimming left V 1 base short and J 4 bases short, with 13 bases between. Germline-derived CDR1 and CDR2 are GTSNPN and SVGIG (reference sequence).

The chain carries TRBV23-1 and TRBJ1-5, with D perhaps TRBD1 (6 bases). TRBV23-1 is designated an ORF whose function remains uncertain. This CDR3 comprises 16 residues. V shed 2 bases and J shed 1 base, with 12 bases lying between them. CDR3 nucleotides: TGCGCCAGCAGTCAACCGGACAGTCGAAGCAATCAGCCCCAGCATTTT. Protein sequence: CASSQPDSRSNQPQHF.

This rearrangement joins TRBV10-3 to TRBJ2-7; tentative D call: TRBD2 (6 bases). Deletions cut 8 bases from V and 7 bases from J, with 18 bases between. The CDR3 covers 13 residues. Germline V gives CDR1 ENHRY, CDR2 SYGVKD. CDR3 region: CAIGGTAYGEQYF. The CDR3 DNA is TGTGCCATCGGGGGGACCGCCTACGGGGAGCAGTACTTC.

J is TRBJ2-5 and V is TRBV7-8; 10 bases fit TRBD2. Germline lookup yields CDR1 SGHVS and CDR2 FQNEAQ. The CDR3 sequence is 18 residues long. Unmatched junction bases numbered 8, after V lost 1 base and J lost 0 bases. CDR3 in DNA: TGTGCCAGCAGCTTAGTGGGACGGCTAGCGGGGGACCAAGAGACCCAGTACTTC. This encodes CASSLVGRLAGDQETQYF.

V is TRBV6-2 or TRBV6-3 and J is TRBJ1-5, with D unclear. The V and J ends lost 7 bases and 1 base respectively, with 17 bases between them. Germline V gene lookup returns CDR1 MNHEY and CDR2 SVGEGT. The CDR3 sequence is 16 residues long. The CDR3 loop is CASTPRVGLSNQPQHF. The DNA of the CDR3 is TGTGCCAGCACCCCACGGGTAGGTCTGAGCAATCAGCCCCAGCATTTT.

Comments on this clone: The junction differs from germline at one of its ends, possibly a read error. V is TRBV7-7 and J is TRBJ2-3, with 13 bases that match TRBD2. This CDR3 region has 16 residues. CDR1 is SSHAT, CDR2 FNYEAQ, per germline (reference sequence). CDR3 coding DNA: TGTGCTAGCAGCCAAGGACTAGCGGGAGTTCAAGATACGCAGTATTTT. Translation gives CASSQGLAGVQDTQYF.

This chain joins TRBV7-9 and TRBJ2-2, with 7 bases identical to TRBD1. Germline V gives CDR1 SEHNR, CDR2 FQNEAQ (reference sequence). The CDR3 runs to 14 residues. After removal of 7 bases from V and 5 bases from J, the junction contained 7 bases not matched to a gene. CDR3 sequence reads: CASIKQDRTGELFF. The CDR3 bases are TGTGCCAGCATCAAACAGGACAGGACCGGGGAGCTGTTTTTT.

The rearrangement joins TRBV30 to TRBJ1-2; the D gene is possibly TRBD1 (5 bases). CDR1 is GTSNPN and CDR2 is SVGIG in the germline V gene (reference sequence). V was cut by 2 bases and J by 5 bases, with 12 bases left in between. The CDR3 is 13 amino acids. CDR3 loop: CAWSLGRDYGYTF. As DNA, the CDR3 is TGTGCCTGGAGTCTGGGCAGGGATTATGGCTACACCTTC. The full variable domain, rest sourced from reference TRBV30 and TRBJ1-2, is SQTIHQWPATLVQPVGSPLSLECTVEGTSNPNLYWYRQAAGRGLQLLFYSVGIGQISSEVPQNLSASRPQDRQFILSSKKLLLSDSGFYLCAWSLGRDYGYTFGSGTRLTVV.

This rearrangement joins TRBV5-1 to TRBJ1-4; D unclear. This CDR3 contains 16 residues. Per the germline V gene, CDR1 is SGHRS and CDR2 is YFSETQ. V lost 4 bases and J lost 8, with 21 bases in between. CDR3 protein: CASSRPSGQGGEKLFF. The CDR3 DNA reads as TGCGCCAGCAGCCGCCCTTCGGGCCAAGGAGGAGAAAAACTGTTTTTT.

The rearrangement links TRBV10-3 to TRBJ2-7; 9 bases line up with TRBD1. With V trimmed by 5 bases and J by 3 bases, 5 bases remained unmatched. The CDR3 spans 14 residues. Germline values: CDR1 ENHRY, CDR2 SYGVKD. The CDR3 protein is CAISLNRGRYEQYF. The CDR3 nucleotides are TGTGCCATCAGTCTTAACAGGGGGCGCTACGAGCAGTACTTC.

The CDR3: CAINGRSANEQFF. The CDR3 nucleotides read TGTGCCATCAACGGGAGGTCTGCCAATGAGCAGTTCTTC. This rearrangement joins TRBV10-3 to TRBJ2-1; TRBD2 matches at 7 bases. Germline-derived CDR1 and CDR2 are ENHRY and SYGVKD. Losses at the gene ends were 7 bases for V and 6 bases for J; bases not matched to a gene: 6. There are 13 residues in the CDR3.

This rearrangement joins TRBV29-1 to TRBJ1-1; D possibly corresponds to TRBD1 (5 bases). Germline values: CDR1 SQVTM, CDR2 ANQGSEA. The CDR3 consists of 12 residues. The V gene lost 4 bases and the J gene lost 1 base, with 7 bases spanning the gap. CDR3 nucleotide sequence: TGCAGCGTTGCTCAGGGGAACACTGAAGCTTTCTTT. This sequence encodes CSVAQGNTEAFF.

The CDR3 loop is CASSYDSTNSPLHF. CDR3 nucleotide sequence: TGTGCCAGCAGTTACGACTCAACTAATTCACCCCTCCACTTT. The V call is TRBV6-5, the J call TRBJ1-6; D is unclear. CDR1 is MNHEY and CDR2 is SVGAGI in the germline V gene. This CDR3 spans 14 amino acids. V was cut by 2 bases and J by 6 bases, with 8 bases left in between.

The V gene is TRBV19, the J gene TRBJ2-1; 11 nucleotides align to TRBD2. The CDR3 extends over 16 amino acids. Trimming removed 4 bases from V and 4 bases from J; junction bases left unmatched: 6. Germline CDR1 reads LNHDA; CDR2 reads SQIVND (reference sequence). The CDR3: CASSRYLAGGYNEQFF. CDR3 bases: TGTGCCAGTAGTAGATACTTAGCGGGGGGGTACAATGAGCAGTTCTTC.

This clone was detected only once. The chain has TRBV7-2 and TRBJ2-5, with TRBD2 as a possible D gene (6 bases). V was clipped by 1 base and J by 1 base, with 7 bases between them. The germline gives CDR1 SGHTA, CDR2 FQGNSA. The CDR3 has 14 residues. CDR3 protein: CASSLVGGQETQYF. The CDR3 nucleotides read TGTGCCAGCAGCTTAGTGGGGGGCCAAGAGACCCAGTACTTC.

CDR3 in amino acids: CASSIQAGVAYEQYF. The CDR3 nucleotides read TGTGCCAGCAGTATTCAAGCGGGAGTAGCCTACGAGCAGTACTTC. This chain connects TRBV27 to TRBJ2-7, with TRBD2 matching 8 bases. Germline assignment: CDR1 MNHEY and CDR2 SMNVEV (reference sequence). V lost 5 bases, J lost 2 bases, and 8 bases stayed unmatched. CDR3 length: 15 amino acids.